This T cell receptor beta chain was recovered during a study of CD8 T cells in Susac syndrome. Reverse transcription used roughly 0.45 to 1 ug RNA and random hexamers. TCRdb reprocessed the immunoSEQ multiplex PCR reads via MiXCR and lists one record per CDR3 protein. The sample contains some 120,000 distinct CDR3 sequences, about 93% of which appear only once. CD8+ and CD4+ T cells taken from blood had their TCR beta sequenced. This CDR3 contains 17 residues. The V gene's germline CDR1 is SGDLS and CDR2 YYNGEE. The V and J ends lost 0 bases and 4 bases respectively, with 19 bases between them. This TCR came from a human donor with Susac syndrome. The chain is built from TRBV9 and TRBJ2-5; a weak D match, TRBD2 (5 bases). Source material: CD8+ T cells from PBMCs. CDR3: CASSVAGSRGWGETQYF. As DNA, the CDR3 is TGTGCCAGCAGCGTAGCGGGCTCACGGGGTTGGGGAGAGACCCAGTACTTC. Using reference TRBV9 and TRBJ2-5 for the parts outside the CDR3, the full variable domain is DSGVTQTPKHLITATGQRVTLRCSPRSGDLSVYWYQQSLDQGLQFLIQYYNGEERAKGNILERFSAQQFPDLHSELNLSSLELGDSALYFCASSVAGSRGWGETQYFGPGTRLLVL.